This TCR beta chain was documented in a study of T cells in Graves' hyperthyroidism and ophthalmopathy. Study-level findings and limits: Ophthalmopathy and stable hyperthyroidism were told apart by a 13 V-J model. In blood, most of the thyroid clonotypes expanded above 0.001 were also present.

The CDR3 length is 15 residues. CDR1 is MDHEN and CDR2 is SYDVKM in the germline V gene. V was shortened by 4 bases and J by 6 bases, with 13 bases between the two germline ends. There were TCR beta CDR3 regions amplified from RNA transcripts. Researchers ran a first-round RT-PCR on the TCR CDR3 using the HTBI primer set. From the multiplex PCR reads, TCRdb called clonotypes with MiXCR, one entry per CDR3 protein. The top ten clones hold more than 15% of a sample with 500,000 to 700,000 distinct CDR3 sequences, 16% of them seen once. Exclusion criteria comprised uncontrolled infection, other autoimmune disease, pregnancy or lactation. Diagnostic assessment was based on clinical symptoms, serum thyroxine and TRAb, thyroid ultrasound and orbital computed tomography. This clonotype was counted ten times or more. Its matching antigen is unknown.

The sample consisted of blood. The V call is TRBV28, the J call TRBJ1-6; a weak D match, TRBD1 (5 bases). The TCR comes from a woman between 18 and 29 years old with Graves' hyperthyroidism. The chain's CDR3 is CASSSIGTGNSPLHF. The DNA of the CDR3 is TGTGCCAGCAGTTCAATCGGGACTGGTAATTCACCCCTCCACTTT.